This is a list of T cell receptor beta chains from one sample in a study of beta chain features in type 1 diabetes. The data were produced by immunoSEQ multiplex PCR, yet TCRdb's version contains in-frame clones alone and is incomplete. This table has roughly 180,000 clones, 7.8% appearing once. Specimen: central memory CD4+ T cells from blood. The source is a woman between 40 and 50 years old with type 1 diabetes. CDR3s include the opening cysteine and the closing phenylalanine or tryptophan. The D gene is left open where the match is weak. Only part of the rows carry a size: once, few, many, or a class if the clone is expanded.

cdr3_nt cdr3_aa j_call d_call clone_size v_call
TGTGCCAGCAGGGGGACCGGGACAGGGAATTCACCCCTCCACTTT CASRGTGTGNSPLHF TRBJ1-6 TRBD1 few TRBV11-3
TGCGCCAGCAGCTTAAGACAGGACTCCTACGAGCAGTACTTC CASSLRQDSYEQYF TRBJ2-7 - few TRBV5-1
TGTGCCAGCAGCACTTCACAGGGGTTAGGTAATCAGCCCCAGCATTTT CASSTSQGLGNQPQHF TRBJ1-5 TRBD1 few TRBV7-2
TGTGCCAGCAGCACGGGACAGGGGAAGGGTGGCTACACCTTC CASSTGQGKGGYTF TRBJ1-2 TRBD1 few TRBV9
TGTGCCAGCCAGACTGGACTACACAATGAGCAGTTCTTC CASQTGLHNEQFF TRBJ2-1 - - TRBV28
TGTGCCAGCAGTTACGGAGGGACTTACAGCCGTCAGCCCCAGCATTTT CASSYGGTYSRQPQHF TRBJ1-5 - few TRBV6-6
TGTGCCAGCAGCTTTCGGACTACTAGCACAGATACGCAGTATTTT CASSFRTTSTDTQYF TRBJ2-3 - few TRBV5-6
TGTGCCAGCAGCTTGAACAGCGGATACGAGCAGTACTTC CASSLNSGYEQYF TRBJ2-7 - few TRBV11-3
TGTGCCATTACTCCGACAGGACACTACGAGCAGTACTTC CAITPTGHYEQYF TRBJ2-7 - - TRBV28
TGTGCCAGCAGTTTAGGGACAGAAGCCTATGGCTACACCTTC CASSLGTEAYGYTF TRBJ1-2 TRBD1 - TRBV28
TGCGCCAGCAGCTTGCGGGGGGACACCGGGGAGCTGTTTTTT CASSLRGDTGELFF TRBJ2-2 TRBD2 few TRBV5-1
TGTGCCAGCAGTGAATCCGGACTAGCTCAGCAGTTCTTC CASSESGLAQQFF TRBJ2-1 TRBD2 few TRBV25-1
TGTGCCAGCGGCGGGGGGTCGGAGACCCAGTACTTC CASGGGSETQYF TRBJ2-5 TRBD2 few TRBV28
TGCGCCAGCAGCCAAGGCCGGACAGGGGGAGAGACCCAGTACTTC CASSQGRTGGETQYF TRBJ2-5 TRBD1 few TRBV5-1
TGTGCCAGCAGCTTCCCGGCTAGCGGGAGTAGGAATGAGCAGTTCTTC CASSFPASGSRNEQFF TRBJ2-1 TRBD2 few TRBV11-1
TGTGCCACCAGCAGCTTCTCCGATGAGCAGTTCTTC CATSSFSDEQFF TRBJ2-1 - - TRBV15
TGTGCCAGCTCACCAAGGAGGGACACTGAAGCTTTCTTT CASSPRRDTEAFF TRBJ1-1 - - TRBV18
TGTGCCAGCAGCTTTAGCGGGAGGGACAATGAGCAGTTCTTC CASSFSGRDNEQFF TRBJ2-1 TRBD2 few TRBV5-6
TGTGCCAGCAGCTTAAACAGCCACACTGAAGCTTTCTTT CASSLNSHTEAFF TRBJ1-1 - few TRBV7-3
TGTGCCAGCAGCTTACAGGAGTGGTACTATGGCTACACCTTC CASSLQEWYYGYTF TRBJ1-2 - few TRBV5-6
TGTGCCAGCTCATTCCTCGGGACAGCTAACACTGAAGCTTTCTTT CASSFLGTANTEAFF TRBJ1-1 TRBD1 - TRBV18
TGTGCCAACGCCGGGGCTAACTATGGCTACACCTTC CANAGANYGYTF TRBJ1-2 - - TRBV2
TGTGCCACAGTATTGGCGGGGTCAGATACGCAGTATTTT CATVLAGSDTQYF TRBJ2-3 - few TRBV15
TGTGCCAGCAGCCCTCTTGACAGCACCCTTCGGCAGTTCTTC CASSPLDSTLRQFF TRBJ2-1 - - TRBV9
TGTGCCAGCAGCCAAGAGGGACAGGGAGATTCACCCCTCCACTTT CASSQEGQGDSPLHF TRBJ1-6 TRBD1 - TRBV4-2
TGTGCCAGCAGCTCAATGGTCGGGGTTCGGGAAAAACTGTTTTTT CASSSMVGVREKLFF TRBJ1-4 - few TRBV5-6
TGTGCCAGCACCTCTACTAACTATGGCTACACCTTC CASTSTNYGYTF TRBJ1-2 - - TRBV7-2
TGTGCCTGGGCTGGGGGCCCCTACGAGCAGTACTTC CAWAGGPYEQYF TRBJ2-7 - few TRBV30
TGTGCCAGCAGTTTCGTAGGGAGTACGCAGTATTTT CASSFVGSTQYF TRBJ2-3 - many TRBV28
TGCGCCAGCAGCCCGAGGGACAGGGGGCATTCTGAAGCTTTCTTT CASSPRDRGHSEAFF TRBJ1-1 TRBD1 - TRBV4-3
TGCGCCAGCAGGTCCGGGACAGGGACCCCCCAAGAGACCCAGTACTTC CASRSGTGTPQETQYF TRBJ2-5 TRBD1 - TRBV5-1
TGTGCCAGCTCACCTCCCCGGGGGACAGCAGACAATGAGCAGTTCTTC CASSPPRGTADNEQFF TRBJ2-1 - - TRBV18
TGTGCCAGTAGTATGGGCTACCTCTACAATGAGCAGTTCTTC CASSMGYLYNEQFF TRBJ2-1 - - TRBV19
TGCAGCGTTGGGCGGGACGGCTACACCTTC CSVGRDGYTF TRBJ1-2 - few TRBV29-1
TGTGCCAGCAACCCGGGACTAGCGGGAGAGACCCAGTACTTC CASNPGLAGETQYF TRBJ2-5 TRBD2 few TRBV5-4
TGTGCCAGCAGCCCTAACAGGGAGAGGGGCAATGAGCAGTTCTTC CASSPNRERGNEQFF TRBJ2-1 - - TRBV7-3
TGTGCCAGCTCGAGCCAAGGGGGCACTGAAGCTTTCTTT CASSSQGGTEAFF TRBJ1-1 - few TRBV18
TGTGCCAGCAGCGTAGCAACAGGGGATCATGAAAAACTGTTTTTT CASSVATGDHEKLFF TRBJ1-4 TRBD1 few TRBV9
TGCGCCAGCAGCCAGACGACAGGGGGCATGTTCGGAAACACCATATATTTT CASSQTTGGMFGNTIYF TRBJ1-3 TRBD1 few TRBV4-1
TGTGCCAGCCGACGTACAGGGGCCCACAATGAGCAGTTCTTC CASRRTGAHNEQFF TRBJ2-1 TRBD1 - TRBV28
TGCGCCAGCAGCTTGGAAGGGGACAGGGGACACGAGCAGTACTTC CASSLEGDRGHEQYF TRBJ2-7 TRBD1 few TRBV5-1
TGTGCCAGCAAACCTTGGACGGGAGATTTCTACACCTTC CASKPWTGDFYTF TRBJ1-2 - few TRBV5-4
TGTGCCAGCAGCGGAAGGGGGGGGGAGCAGTACTTC CASSGRGGEQYF TRBJ2-7 - - TRBV7-2
TGTGCCAGGGTTCACAGGGGTCGACCCCACGAGGCCCAGTACTTC CARVHRGRPHEAQYF TRBJ2-5 TRBD1 many TRBV7-2
TGTGCCAGCACCCCCGGGGGGAGCCCACAGCCCCAGCATTTT CASTPGGSPQPQHF TRBJ1-5 - few TRBV6-6
TGTGCCAGCAGCTTAGACAGGCCAAGCGAAGCTTTCTTT CASSLDRPSEAFF TRBJ1-1 - few TRBV7-2
TGTGCCAGCAGCGCTTGGGACAGGGGTCCCCCCGAGACCCAGTACTTC CASSAWDRGPPETQYF TRBJ2-5 TRBD1 - TRBV7-3
TGTGCCAGCTCACAGGGACAGAACTCCTACAATGAGCAGTTCTTC CASSQGQNSYNEQFF TRBJ2-1 TRBD1 few TRBV18
TGCGCCAGCAGCCAATCCTCGGCAGGGGCCGCAGATACGCAGTATTTT CASSQSSAGAADTQYF TRBJ2-3 - few TRBV5-4
TGCGCCAGCAGCGACGGACAGGGGGGCTCTGAAGCTTTCTTT CASSDGQGGSEAFF TRBJ1-1 TRBD1 few TRBV5-1
TGTGCCAGTAGACGAGGGACAGGAGCCTACAATGAGCAGTTCTTC CASRRGTGAYNEQFF TRBJ2-1 TRBD1 few TRBV19
TGTGCCAGCAGGGCCTCGGGACTATTAGGCGAGCAGTACTTC CASRASGLLGEQYF TRBJ2-7 TRBD2 - TRBV28
TGCGCCACCCCGGGACTAGCGGGAGGGGAGGCCGGGGAGCTGTTTTTT CATPGLAGGEAGELFF TRBJ2-2 TRBD2 - TRBV23-1
TGTGCCAGCAGTAGACAGGGGGCAGGGGAGCAGTACTTC CASSRQGAGEQYF TRBJ2-7 TRBD1 few TRBV28
TGCGCCAGCAGCTTGGGGACTGATCAGCCCCAGCATTTT CASSLGTDQPQHF TRBJ1-5 - many TRBV5-1